This T cell receptor beta chain appears in the sequencing data of a study of cytomegalovirus exposure and HLA in healthy donors. On the study more broadly: HLA-typed donors were the source of around 77 million unique TCRs held in an early data release.

With respect to this clone: What it binds is unknown.

The CDR3 is 14 amino acids. From germline, CDR1 is SGHVS and CDR2 FQNEAQ. The V gene lost 2 bases and the J gene lost 4 bases, with 12 bases spanning the gap. 13 Jbeta primers and 60 Vbeta primers were used for the PCR. The assay was immunoSEQ multiplex PCR, and TCRdb's table has in-frame clones only and misses some. This table holds some 84,000 clones, roughly 78% found once. Findings of the study overall: Compared with the roughly 700-donor mean, an Asian-associated ancestry cluster reportedly had fewer N-insertions, according to a later analysis. Later analysis identified a missense DCLRE1C variant that was linked to TCR beta V- and J-gene trimming. The authors listed 164 TCR beta chains as cytomegalovirus-associated.

Input material: PBMCs. The V and J genes are TRBV7-8 and TRBJ2-7; D perhaps matches TRBD2 (5 bases). This TCR was sampled from a male donor in good health and CMV-seropositive. CDR3 sequence reads: CASSLRLASYEQYF. CDR3 DNA: TGTGCCAGCAGCTTACGGCTAGCCTCTTACGAGCAGTACTTC.